The rows below give T cell receptor beta chains drawn from one sample of a study of T cell repertoires and Cas9 in healthy adults. Clones were sequenced by immunoSEQ multiplex PCR, and TCRdb holds only the in-frame ones, with some missing. The sample yields 20,000 to 25,000 clones, roughly nine tenths seen once. Sequenced input: CD4+ effector T cells (CD127+, CD25-, CD137-, CD154-) from PBMCs; culture status not recorded. Source of these receptors: a human donor in good health. Each CDR3 is given with its conserved first and last residue. Each record gives: clone size, V gene, D gene, J gene, CDR3 protein, CDR3 DNA. The D gene is left open where the match is weak. Clone sizes are given selectively: once, few, many, or a class where the clone is expanded.

>-|TRBV14|TRBD1|TRBJ1-1
CASSLRTGNTEAFF
TGTGCCAGCAGCCTCCGGACAGGGAACACTGAAGCTTTCTTT
>-|TRBV2|-|TRBJ2-2
CASSPDSYTGELFF
TGTGCCAGCTCACCTGACAGCTACACCGGGGAGCTGTTTTTT
>-|TRBV5-4|TRBD2|TRBJ2-5
CASSLPTSGGQETQYF
TGTGCCAGCAGCTTGCCCACTAGCGGCGGACAAGAGACCCAGTACTTC
>-|TRBV9|-|TRBJ1-1
CASSVQPGVTEAFF
TGTGCCAGCAGCGTACAACCGGGGGTGACTGAAGCTTTCTTT
>-|TRBV5-1|TRBD1|TRBJ2-5
CASSRDSEETQYF
TGCGCCAGCAGCCGGGACAGCGAAGAGACCCAGTACTTC
>-|TRBV29-1|TRBD1|TRBJ1-2
CSAAGIGTGSGYTF
TGCAGCGCCGCAGGTATCGGGACAGGGTCCGGCTACACCTTC
>once|TRBV5-1|TRBD2|TRBJ2-3
CASSLAGTSGTDTQYF
TGCGCCAGCAGCTTGGCCGGGACTAGCGGCACAGATACGCAGTATTTT
>-|TRBV6-1|-|TRBJ2-2
CASSERDESGELFF
TGTGCCAGCAGTGAACGGGACGAGTCTGGGGAGCTGTTTTTT
>-|TRBV5-1|TRBD2|TRBJ2-3
CASSPQGGHADTQYF
TGCGCCAGCAGCCCCCAGGGAGGGCACGCAGATACGCAGTATTTT
>-|TRBV6-1|-|TRBJ1-1
CASTGGAVNTEAFF
TGTGCCAGCACCGGGGGGGCCGTGAACACTGAAGCTTTCTTT
>-|TRBV28|TRBD1|TRBJ2-3
CASSPGDRGRDTQYF
TGTGCCAGCAGTCCTGGGGACAGGGGAAGGGATACGCAGTATTTT
>-|TRBV2|-|TRBJ1-2
CASSSTSNYGYTF
TGTGCCAGCAGCTCAACCTCTAACTATGGCTACACCTTC
>once|TRBV29-1|TRBD1|TRBJ2-7
CSVAGTDYEQYF
TGCAGCGTAGCCGGGACAGACTACGAGCAGTACTTC
>-|TRBV2|TRBD1|TRBJ1-1
CASSPRQGATEAFF
TGTGCCAGCAGTCCTAGACAGGGTGCCACTGAAGCTTTCTTT
>-|TRBV10-2|-|TRBJ1-6
CASRTPQGDSPLHF
TGCGCCAGCAGGACACCGCAGGGCGATTCACCCCTCCACTTT
>few|TRBV5-1|-|TRBJ2-5
CASERSPGAETQYF
TGCGCCAGCGAAAGATCACCGGGGGCAGAGACCCAGTACTTC
>-|TRBV18|-|TRBJ1-1
CASSIRGQREAFF
TGTGCCAGCTCCATCAGGGGCCAAAGGGAAGCTTTCTTT
>-|TRBV15|-|TRBJ2-1
CATSRQGPPEQFF
TGTGCCACCAGCAGGCAGGGGCCCCCTGAGCAGTTCTTC
>-|TRBV5-1|-|TRBJ2-3
CASTPGAGTTDTQYF
TGCGCCAGTACTCCGGGGGCGGGGACCACAGATACGCAGTATTTT
>-|TRBV10-3|-|TRBJ2-7
CAISGVSSYEQYF
TGTGCCATCAGTGGGGTCAGCAGCTACGAGCAGTACTTC
>-|TRBV7-9|TRBD1|TRBJ2-7
CASSLGTGGSYEQYF
TGTGCCAGCAGCTTGGGGACAGGGGGGTCCTACGAGCAGTACTTC
>-|TRBV28|TRBD1|TRBJ2-7
CASSFPLKTGNSSYEQYF
TGTGCCAGCAGTTTCCCACTAAAGACAGGGAATTCCTCCTACGAGCAGTACTTC
>once|TRBV10-3|TRBD2|TRBJ2-1
CAISESLLAGGQNEQFF
TGTGCCATCAGTGAGTCCTTGTTAGCGGGGGGGCAAAATGAGCAGTTCTTC
>-|TRBV9|-|TRBJ1-2
CASSVDGGEGYTF
TGTGCCAGCAGCGTAGATGGCGGGGAAGGCTACACCTTC
>-|TRBV7-6|-|TRBJ2-2
CASSLIRGGGELFF
TGTGCCAGCAGCTTAATTCGAGGCGGCGGGGAGCTGTTTTTT
>-|TRBV5-4|TRBD1|TRBJ1-2
CASSSHRDRGNGYTF
TGTGCCAGCAGCTCACACCGGGACAGGGGGAATGGCTACACCTTC
>-|TRBV29-1|TRBD2|TRBJ2-3
CSAGTNHGDTQYF
TGCAGCGCTGGGACTAACCACGGGGATACGCAGTATTTT